This T cell receptor (beta chain) was found in a study of blood T cell repertoires in COVID-19. CDR1 GTSNPN and CDR2 SVGIG come from the germline V gene (reference sequence). V lost 2 bases and J lost 5; bases outside the gene matches: 14. The CDR3 extends over 17 amino acids. The assay was immunoSEQ multiplex PCR, and TCRdb's table has in-frame clones only and misses some. The data contain about 160,000 clones, 82% of them singletons. The sequencing sample was made of peripheral blood. The chain employs TRBV30 and TRBJ1-1; TRBD1 agrees at 10 bases. The TCR originated in a middle-aged woman with COVID-19, enrolled during active disease. Here the CDR3 reads CAWSQRRQGAKLTEAFF. CDR3 bases: TGTGCCTGGAGTCAAAGGCGACAGGGGGCTAAGTTAACTGAAGCTTTCTTT.